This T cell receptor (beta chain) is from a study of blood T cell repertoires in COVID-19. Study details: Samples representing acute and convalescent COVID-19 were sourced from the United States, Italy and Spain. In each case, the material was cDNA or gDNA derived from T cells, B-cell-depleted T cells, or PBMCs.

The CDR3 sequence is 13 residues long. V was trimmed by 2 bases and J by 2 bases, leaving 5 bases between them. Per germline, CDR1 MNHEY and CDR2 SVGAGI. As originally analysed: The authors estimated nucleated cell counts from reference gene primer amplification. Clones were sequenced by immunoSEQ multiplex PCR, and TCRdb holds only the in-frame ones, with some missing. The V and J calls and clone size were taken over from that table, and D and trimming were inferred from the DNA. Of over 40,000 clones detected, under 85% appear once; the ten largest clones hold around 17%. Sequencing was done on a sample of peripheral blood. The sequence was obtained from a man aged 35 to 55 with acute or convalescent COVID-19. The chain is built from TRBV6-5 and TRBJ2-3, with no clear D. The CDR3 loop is CASSYLNTDTQYF. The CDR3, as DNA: TGTGCCAGCAGTTACCTTAACACAGATACGCAGTATTTT.